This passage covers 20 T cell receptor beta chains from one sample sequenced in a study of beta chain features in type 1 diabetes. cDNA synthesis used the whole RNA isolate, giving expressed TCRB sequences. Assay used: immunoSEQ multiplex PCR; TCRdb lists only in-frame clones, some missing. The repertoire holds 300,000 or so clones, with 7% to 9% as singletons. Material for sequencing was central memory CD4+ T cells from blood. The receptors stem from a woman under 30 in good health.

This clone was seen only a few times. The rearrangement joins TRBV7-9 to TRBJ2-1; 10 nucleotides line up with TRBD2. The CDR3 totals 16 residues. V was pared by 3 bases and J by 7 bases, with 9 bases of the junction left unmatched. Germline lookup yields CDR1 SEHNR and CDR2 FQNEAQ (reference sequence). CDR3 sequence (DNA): TGTGCCAGCAGCTTTACCCTAGCGGGAGCAGCTAATGAGCAGTTCTTC. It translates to CASSFTLAGAANEQFF.

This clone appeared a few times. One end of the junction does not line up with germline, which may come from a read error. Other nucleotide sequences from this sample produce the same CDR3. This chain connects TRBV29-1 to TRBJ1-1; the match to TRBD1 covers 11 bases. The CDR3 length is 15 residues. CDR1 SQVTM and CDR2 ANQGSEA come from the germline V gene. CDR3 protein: CSAYEWTGGFTEAFF. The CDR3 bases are TGCAGCGCATACGAATGGACAGGGGGCTTCACTGAAGCCTTCTTT.

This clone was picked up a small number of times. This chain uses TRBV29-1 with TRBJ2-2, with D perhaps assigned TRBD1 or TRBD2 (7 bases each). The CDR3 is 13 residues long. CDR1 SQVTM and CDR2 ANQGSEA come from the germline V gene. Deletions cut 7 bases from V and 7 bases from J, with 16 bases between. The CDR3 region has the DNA TGCAGCGGAAGGTCAGGGGGGGTCGGGGAGCTGTTTTTT. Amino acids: CSGRSGGVGELFF.

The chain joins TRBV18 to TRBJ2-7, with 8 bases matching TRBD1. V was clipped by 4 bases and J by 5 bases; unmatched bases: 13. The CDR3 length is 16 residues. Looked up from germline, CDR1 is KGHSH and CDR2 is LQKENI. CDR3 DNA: TGTGCCAGCTCACGAGCCGGGATTTCGACAGGGGACGAGCAGTACTTC. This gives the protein CASSRAGISTGDEQYF.

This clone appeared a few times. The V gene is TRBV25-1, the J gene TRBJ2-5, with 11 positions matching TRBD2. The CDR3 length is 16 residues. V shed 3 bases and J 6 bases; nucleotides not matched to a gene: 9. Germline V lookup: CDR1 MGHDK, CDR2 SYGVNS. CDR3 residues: CASSELTSGSFKTQYF. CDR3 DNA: TGTGCCAGCAGTGAGCTCACTAGCGGGAGTTTTAAGACCCAGTACTTC.

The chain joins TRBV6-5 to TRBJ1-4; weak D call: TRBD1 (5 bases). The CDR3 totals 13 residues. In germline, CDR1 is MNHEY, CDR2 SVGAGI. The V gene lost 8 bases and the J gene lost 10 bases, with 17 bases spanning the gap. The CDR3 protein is CASGGYDSRKLFF. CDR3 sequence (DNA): TGTGCCAGCGGGGGATACGACAGCAGAAAACTGTTTTTT.

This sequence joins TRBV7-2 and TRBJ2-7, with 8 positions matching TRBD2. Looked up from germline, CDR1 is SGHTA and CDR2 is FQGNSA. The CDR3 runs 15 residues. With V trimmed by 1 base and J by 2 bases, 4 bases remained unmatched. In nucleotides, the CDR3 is TGTGCCAGCAGCTTAGGTCCAGCGGGGGCCTACGAGCAGTACTTC. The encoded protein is CASSLGPAGAYEQYF.

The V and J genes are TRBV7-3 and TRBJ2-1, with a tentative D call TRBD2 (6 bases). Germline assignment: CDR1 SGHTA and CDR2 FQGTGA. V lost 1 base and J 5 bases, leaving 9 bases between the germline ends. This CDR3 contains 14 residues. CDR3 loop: CASSLNGRDNEQFF. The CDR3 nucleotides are TGTGCCAGCAGCTTAAACGGGAGAGACAATGAGCAGTTCTTC.

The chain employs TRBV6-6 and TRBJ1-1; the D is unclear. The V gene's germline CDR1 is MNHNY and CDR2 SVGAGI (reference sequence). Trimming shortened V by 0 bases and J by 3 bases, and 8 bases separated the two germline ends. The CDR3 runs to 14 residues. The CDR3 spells CASSYSGWDTEAFF. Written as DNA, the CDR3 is TGTGCCAGCAGTTACTCGGGTTGGGACACTGAAGCTTTCTTT.

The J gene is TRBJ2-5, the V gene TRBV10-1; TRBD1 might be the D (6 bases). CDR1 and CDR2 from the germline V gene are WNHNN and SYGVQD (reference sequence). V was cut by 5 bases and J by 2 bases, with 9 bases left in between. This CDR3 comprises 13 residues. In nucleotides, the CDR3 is TGCGCCAGCAGTTCGGGACAACAAGAGACCCAGTACTTC. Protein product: CASSSGQQETQYF.

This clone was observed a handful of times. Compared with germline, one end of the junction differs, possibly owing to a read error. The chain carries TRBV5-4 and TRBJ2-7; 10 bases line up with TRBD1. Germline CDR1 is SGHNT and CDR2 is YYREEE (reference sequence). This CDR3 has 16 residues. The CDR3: CASSLGSSGQGLSQAF. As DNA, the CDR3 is TGTGCCAGCAGCCTTGGTAGTTCGGGACAGGGGCTCTCTCAGGCCTTC. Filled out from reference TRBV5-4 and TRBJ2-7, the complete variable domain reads ETGVTQSPTHLIKTRGQQVTLRCSSQSGHNTVSWYQQALGQGPQFIFQYYREEENGRGNFPPRFSGLQFPNYSSELNVNALELDDSALYLCASSLGSSGQGLSQAFGPGTRLTVT.

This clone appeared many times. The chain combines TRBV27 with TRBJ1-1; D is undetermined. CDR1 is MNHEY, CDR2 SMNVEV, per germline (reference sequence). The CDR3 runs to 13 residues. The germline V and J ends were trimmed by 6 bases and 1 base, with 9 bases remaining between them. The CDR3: CASSLLWNTEAFF. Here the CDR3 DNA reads TGTGCCAGCAGCCTGCTGTGGAACACTGAAGCTTTCTTT.

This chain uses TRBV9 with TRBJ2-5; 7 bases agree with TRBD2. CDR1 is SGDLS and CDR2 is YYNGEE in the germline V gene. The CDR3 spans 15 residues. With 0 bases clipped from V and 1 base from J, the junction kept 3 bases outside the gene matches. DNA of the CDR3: TGTGCCAGCAGCGTAGGGGGGGGTCTCCAAGAGACCCAGTACTTC. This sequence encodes CASSVGGGLQETQYF.

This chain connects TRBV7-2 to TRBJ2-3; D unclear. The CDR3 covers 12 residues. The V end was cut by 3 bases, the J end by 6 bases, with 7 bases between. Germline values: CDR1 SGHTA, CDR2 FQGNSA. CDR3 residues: CASSLSLDTQYF. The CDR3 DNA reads TGTGCCAGCAGCTTGAGTTTGGATACGCAGTATTTT. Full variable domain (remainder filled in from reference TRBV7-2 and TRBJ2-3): GAGVSQSPSNKVTEKGKDVELRCDPISGHTALYWYRQSLGQGLEFLIYFQGNSAPDKSGLPSDRFSAERTGGSVSTLTIQRTQQEDSAVYLCASSLSLDTQYFGPGTRLTVL.

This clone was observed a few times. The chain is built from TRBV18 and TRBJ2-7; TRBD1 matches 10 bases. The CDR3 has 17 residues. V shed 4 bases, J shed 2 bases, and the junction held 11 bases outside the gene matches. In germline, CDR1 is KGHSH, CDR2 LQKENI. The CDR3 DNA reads TGTGCCAGCTCACAAAATGAAGCCGGGACAGGGGCCTACGAGCAGTACTTC. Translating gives CASSQNEAGTGAYEQYF.

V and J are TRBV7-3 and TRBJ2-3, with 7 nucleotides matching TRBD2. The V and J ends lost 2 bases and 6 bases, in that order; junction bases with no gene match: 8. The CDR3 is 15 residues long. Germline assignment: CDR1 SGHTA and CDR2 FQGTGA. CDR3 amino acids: CASSLGLRERDTQYF. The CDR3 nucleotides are TGTGCCAGCAGCTTAGGATTGCGGGAGCGGGATACGCAGTATTTT.

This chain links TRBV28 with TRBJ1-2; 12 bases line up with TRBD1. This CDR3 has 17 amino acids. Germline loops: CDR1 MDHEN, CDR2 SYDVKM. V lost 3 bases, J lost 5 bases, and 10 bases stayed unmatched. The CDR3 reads CASSLPAGTGGGYGYTF. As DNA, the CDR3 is TGTGCCAGCAGTTTGCCCGCCGGGACAGGGGGCGGTTATGGCTACACCTTC.

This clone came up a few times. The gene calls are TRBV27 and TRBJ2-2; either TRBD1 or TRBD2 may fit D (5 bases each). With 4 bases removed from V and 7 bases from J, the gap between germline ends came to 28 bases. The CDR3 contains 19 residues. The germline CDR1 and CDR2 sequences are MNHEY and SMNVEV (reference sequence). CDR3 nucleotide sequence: TGTGCCAGCAGTTACCGAAAGTGGGTTGAGGGGCGGGCTGTCGGGGAGCTGTTTTTT. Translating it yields CASSYRKWVEGRAVGELFF.

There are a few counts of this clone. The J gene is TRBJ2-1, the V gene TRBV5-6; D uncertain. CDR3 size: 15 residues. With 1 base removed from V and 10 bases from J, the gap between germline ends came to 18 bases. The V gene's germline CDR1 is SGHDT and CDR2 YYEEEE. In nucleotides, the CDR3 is TGTGCCAGCAGCTTGATGGGGAAGGCGCACCGGGAGCAGTTCTTC. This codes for CASSLMGKAHREQFF.

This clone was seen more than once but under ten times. The CDR3 protein is CASSEGTSGTTDTQYF. The CDR3 nucleotides read TGTGCCAGCAGCGAAGGGACTAGCGGGACCACAGATACGCAGTATTTT. The chain joins TRBV5-6 to TRBJ2-3; 13 positions match TRBD2. CDR1 is SGHDT, CDR2 YYEEEE, per germline. The CDR3 has 16 residues. The ends lost 4 bases at V and 2 bases at J; junction bases unmatched: 4.